One sample yielded the 5 T cell receptor beta chains listed below, sequenced in a study of shared clonotypes between healthy human individuals. The repertoire was sequenced with immunoSEQ multiplex PCR; TCRdb's copy has only in-frame clones and lacks some. The data contain approximately 2,300,000 clones, 85% to 95% of them singletons. Sequenced material: naive CD4+ T cells from PBMCs. Subset noted: CD45RA+ positively selected. The receptor set was obtained from a man younger than 35 in good health. Some clones in this sample may be carry-over from other donors' samples.

The CDR3 loop reads CASSFPPGRARGAQYF. CDR3 in DNA: TGTGCCAGCAGTTTCCCACCAGGCAGGGCGCGGGGGGCGCAGTATTTT. The chain couples TRBV28 to TRBJ2-3; 8 bases agree with TRBD2. In germline, CDR1 is MDHEN, CDR2 SYDVKM. There are 16 residues in the CDR3. The J segment lost 10 bases and the V segment lost 3 bases, leaving 15 bases of the junction unmatched.

This clone was detected a few times. For the CDR3, the DNA is TGTGCCAGCACCCGGGACAGGGTCGAAACTGAAGCTTTCTTT. Amino acid sequence: CASTRDRVETEAFF. V and J are TRBV6-5 and TRBJ1-1; TRBD1 agrees at 9 bases. V shed 7 bases, J shed 5 bases, and the junction held 8 bases outside the gene matches. The CDR3 totals 14 residues. Germline values: CDR1 MNHEY, CDR2 SVGAGI.

The rearrangement uses TRBV5-1 and TRBJ2-1, with 7 bases aligning to TRBD2. CDR3 length equals 17 residues. V shed 0 bases and J 8 bases; nucleotides not matched to a gene: 14. Germline loops: CDR1 SGHRS, CDR2 YFSETQ. The CDR3 loop reads CASSLEPLVGRGDEQFF. CDR3 sequence (DNA): TGCGCCAGCAGCTTGGAACCTCTAGTAGGGAGGGGAGATGAGCAGTTCTTC.

Note on this clone: Other DNA sequences in the same sample also yield this CDR3. The chain is built from TRBV28 and TRBJ1-5; D possibly corresponds to TRBD1 (5 bases). Trimming pared 1 base from V and 3 bases from J, leaving 10 bases between. The CDR3 has 15 amino acids. From germline, CDR1 is MDHEN and CDR2 SYDVKM. DNA of the CDR3: TGTGCCAGCAGTTTATTGCAAGGGGTCAATCAGCCCCAGCATTTT. Its translation is CASSLLQGVNQPQHF.

Worth noting for this clone: One junction end does not reproduce the germline sequence, and a read error may be involved. The rearrangement links TRBV9 to TRBJ2-3; perhaps TRBD1 as D (6 bases). The CDR3 runs to 9 residues. Germline CDR1 reads SGDLS; CDR2 reads YYNGEE. The CDR3 DNA is TGTGCCAGCAGCCCAAGGGGGTGTTTT. Its translation is CASSPRGCF.